Given below is one T cell receptor (beta chain) in context. TCRdb reprocessed the 5' RACE reads with MiXCR, giving one entry per CDR3 protein. The table lists about 43,000 distinct CDR3 sequences, around 21% of them singletons. Losses at the gene ends were 0 bases for V and 1 base for J; bases not matched to a gene: 11. Germline loops: CDR1 DFQATT, CDR2 SNEGSKA (reference sequence). The CDR3 has 17 amino acids. The sample's time point: blood at routine non-recurrence follow-up after resection. The record originates from a study of spatial heterogeneity in lung cancer. This chain connects TRBV20-1 to TRBJ2-5; the match to TRBD2 covers 7 bases. This sequence originates from a female donor with early-stage non-small cell lung cancer. The material sequenced was PBMCs, taken at follow-up. Written as DNA, the CDR3 is TGCAGTGCTAGAGATTCTAGCGGACTTAGGGCCCAAGAGACCCAGTACTTC. Translated, it gives CSARDSSGLRAQETQYF.